One and the same sample provided the 9 T cell receptor beta chains below, sequenced in a study of T cells in Graves' hyperthyroidism and ophthalmopathy. RNA transcripts yielded amplified TCR beta CDR3 regions. Researchers ran a first-round RT-PCR on the TCR CDR3 using the HTBI primer set. One entry per CDR3 protein results from TCRdb running MiXCR on the multiplex PCR reads. The top ten clones hold about 49% of a sample with 490,000 or so distinct CDR3 sequences, about 20% of them seen once. Sequenced input: blood. These receptors were obtained from a woman between 65 and 79 years old with Graves' ophthalmopathy.

The chain uses TRBV19 and TRBJ2-3; TRBD2 aligns across 9 bases. Germline loops: CDR1 LNHDA, CDR2 SQIVND (reference sequence). This CDR3 is 14 amino acids long. Trimming cost V 6 bases and J 3 bases; bases outside gene matches: 4. The CDR3 sequence is CASRRLADTDTQYF. In DNA form, the CDR3 reads TGTGCCAGTAGACGACTAGCGGATACAGATACGCAGTATTTT.

This clonotype was found a few times. V gene TRBV27 combines with J gene TRBJ1-5; no clear D. Germline values: CDR1 MNHEY, CDR2 SMNVEV (reference sequence). The CDR3 loop spans 15 amino acids. The germline V and J ends were trimmed by 6 bases and 0 bases, with 12 bases remaining between them. Here the CDR3 reads CASSYGSSSNQPQHF. For the CDR3, the DNA is TGTGCCAGCAGCTACGGCTCGAGTAGCAATCAGCCCCAGCATTTT.

This clonotype appeared a few times. The chain employs TRBV6-1 and TRBJ2-3, with 10 bases fitting TRBD2. CDR1 and CDR2 (germline): MNHNS, SASEGT. The length of the CDR3 is 16 residues. V lost 5 bases and J lost 2; bases outside the gene matches: 7. CDR3 DNA sequence: TGTGCCAGCAGTCCTTTAGCGGGAGGCCCCACAGATACGCAGTATTTT. As protein: CASSPLAGGPTDTQYF.

The rearrangement links TRBV20-1 to TRBJ2-7; 9 positions match TRBD2. This CDR3 has 13 residues. Germline V gene data show CDR1 as DFQATT and CDR2 as SNEGSKA (reference sequence). V shed 7 bases, J shed 5 bases, and the junction held 9 bases outside the gene matches. The DNA for the CDR3 is TGCAGTGGCGCGGGAGGGCGACAGCACGAGCAGTACTTC. This gives the protein CSGAGGRQHEQYF.

This clonotype occurred a few times. V gene TRBV6-1 combines with J gene TRBJ2-2; a weak D match, TRBD2 (6 bases). CDR1 and CDR2 from the germline V gene are MNHNS and SASEGT. The CDR3 contains 14 residues. Trimming removed 3 bases at V and 2 bases at J, with 7 bases between. As DNA, the CDR3 is TGTGCCAGCAGTGATAGCGGTAACACCGGGGAGCTGTTTTTT. It translates to CASSDSGNTGELFF.

This clonotype was counted at least ten times. The CDR3, as DNA: TGTGCCAGCAGCCACCGGGACAGGCGTTACTACGAGCAGTACTTC. Its translation: CASSHRDRRYYEQYF. The V call is TRBV11-2, the J call TRBJ2-7; TRBD1 matches 8 bases. The germline V gene encodes CDR1 SGHAT and CDR2 FQNNGV. CDR3 length: 15 residues. With V trimmed by 5 bases and J by 3 bases, 9 bases remained unmatched.

This clonotype has a handful of counts. The chain links TRBV5-1 to TRBJ1-2, with D possibly TRBD1 on 6 matching bases. CDR1 and CDR2 (germline): SGHRS, YFSETQ. The V gene lost 4 bases and the J gene lost 4 bases, with 17 bases spanning the gap. The CDR3 covers 15 residues. The CDR3 loop is CASSLEQGVPYGYTF. The DNA for the CDR3 is TGCGCCAGCAGCCTGGAACAGGGAGTACCCTATGGCTACACCTTC. Using reference TRBV5-1 and TRBJ1-2 for the parts outside the CDR3, the full variable domain is KAGVTQTPRYLIKTRGQQVTLSCSPISGHRSVSWYQQTPGQGLQFLFEYFSETQRNKGNFPGRFSGRQFSNSRSEMNVSTLELGDSALYLCASSLEQGVPYGYTFGSGTRLTVV.

This clonotype was detected a few times. V is TRBV7-9 and J is TRBJ2-7; TRBD2 aligns across 11 bases. Trimming at V came to 5 bases and at J to 3 bases, leaving 9 bases not matched to a gene. CDR1 SEHNR and CDR2 FQNEAQ come from the germline V gene (reference sequence). The CDR3 runs to 16 residues. This CDR3 reads CASSRTSGSIIYEQYF. The CDR3 bases are TGTGCCAGCAGCCGAACTAGCGGGAGTATAATCTACGAGCAGTACTTC.

The table lists this clonotype with a few counts. This chain uses TRBV5-1 with TRBJ1-1; D unclear. Trimming shortened V by 4 bases and J by 4 bases, and 20 bases separated the two germline ends. CDR1 SGHRS and CDR2 YFSETQ come from the germline V gene. This CDR3 is built from 16 residues. CDR3 bases: TGCGCCAGCAGCGCCCCGGGCAGAGCTGGGAGCACTGAAGCTTTCTTT. This translates into CASSAPGRAGSTEAFF. Together with reference TRBV5-1 and TRBJ1-1, the CDR3 gives the full variable domain: KAGVTQTPRYLIKTRGQQVTLSCSPISGHRSVSWYQQTPGQGLQFLFEYFSETQRNKGNFPGRFSGRQFSNSRSEMNVSTLELGDSALYLCASSAPGRAGSTEAFFGQGTRLTVV.